This entry lists 19 T cell receptor beta chains sequenced from one sample in a study of T cell changes during pregnancy in multiple sclerosis. Produced via immunoSEQ multiplex PCR; TCRdb's table is partial and in-frame only. The profile shows about 43,000 clones, 90% of them singletons. Sequences were derived from peripheral blood, sampled in the second trimester of pregnancy. The receptors stem from a female donor in good health, enrolled as a control in a pregnancy study.

V is TRBV19 and J is TRBJ1-1; TRBD1 might be the D (5 bases). CDR3 length: 15 amino acids. V was pared by 5 bases and J by 2 bases, with 15 bases between. Germline CDR1 is LNHDA and CDR2 is SQIVND (reference sequence). The CDR3 DNA reads as TGTGCCAGTAGTCTCGGACAAGATTTTAACACTGAAGCTTTCTTT. It encodes CASSLGQDFNTEAFF.

This clone was seen once. J is TRBJ2-4 and V is TRBV18; TRBD1 matches 10 bases. In germline, CDR1 is KGHSH, CDR2 LQKENI. The CDR3 length is 16 residues. V trimming: 5 bases; J trimming: 5 bases; junction bases outside the gene matches: 9. The CDR3 DNA reads as TGTGCCAGCTCAGCCCGGGACAGGGGTTTCCAAAACATTCAGTACTTC. Residues: CASSARDRGFQNIQYF.

This clone was seen only a few times. The V and J genes are TRBV2 and TRBJ1-5; D is uncertain. This CDR3 is 15 amino acids long. V was cut by 3 bases and J by 0 bases, with 9 bases left in between. Germline V CDR1 and CDR2: SNHLY, FYNNEI. CDR3 in DNA: TGTGCCAGCAGTGAGGTAACGGGTAGCAATCAGCCCCAGCATTTT. This encodes CASSEVTGSNQPQHF. The full variable domain, rest sourced from reference TRBV2 and TRBJ1-5, is EPEVTQTPSHQVTQMGQEVILRCVPISNHLYFYWYRQILGQKVEFLVSFYNNEISEKSEIFDDQFSVERPDGSNFTLKIRSTKLEDSAMYFCASSEVTGSNQPQHFGDGTRLSIL.

J is TRBJ2-3 and V is TRBV4-1; TRBD1 agrees at 7 bases. Germline values: CDR1 MGHRA, CDR2 YSYEKL. CDR3 size: 15 residues. The V and J ends lost 4 bases and 3 bases, in that order; junction bases with no gene match: 7. The CDR3 DNA sequence: TGCGCCAGCAGCCCCATACAGGGGTTGACAGATACGCAGTATTTT. This translates into CASSPIQGLTDTQYF.

The chain joins TRBV25-1 to TRBJ2-7, with D possibly being TRBD1 (6 bases). Between the trimmed V and J ends, which lost 11 bases and 1 base, there was a span of 15 bases. CDR1 and CDR2 from the germline V gene are MGHDK and SYGVNS. The CDR3 has 13 residues. DNA of the CDR3: TGTGCCGAGGGGGAAAAATATTCCTACGAGCAGTACTTC. Translating it yields CAEGEKYSYEQYF.

V gene TRBV18 combines with J gene TRBJ1-1; 12 positions match TRBD1. V was clipped by 1 base and J by 4 bases; unmatched bases: 4. Germline values: CDR1 KGHSH, CDR2 LQKENI. This CDR3 is 16 amino acids long. CDR3 sequence: CASSPLGQGAGTEAFF. In DNA form, the CDR3 reads TGTGCCAGCTCACCACTGGGACAGGGGGCAGGCACTGAAGCTTTCTTT. Filled out from reference TRBV18 and TRBJ1-1, the complete variable domain reads NAGVMQNPRHLVRRRGQEARLRCSPMKGHSHVYWYRQLPEEGLKFMVYLQKENIIDESGMPKERFSAEFPKEGPSILRIQQVVRGDSAAYFCASSPLGQGAGTEAFFGQGTRLTVV.

This chain's CDR3 is CASSQGGQGMRGYGYTF. CDR3 in DNA: TGCGCCAGCAGCCAAGGGGGACAGGGGATGAGGGGCTATGGCTACACCTTC. The chain uses TRBV4-1 and TRBJ1-2, with 10 positions matching TRBD1. Germline loops: CDR1 MGHRA, CDR2 YSYEKL. The junction had 9 bases not matched to a gene; V was cut back by 1 base and J by 4 bases. CDR3 size: 17 residues.

DNA for the CDR3: TGTGCCAGCTCGAAGACAGGGGTGGACACCGGGGAGCTGTTTTTT. Encoded protein: CASSKTGVDTGELFF. This chain links TRBV6-1 with TRBJ2-2, with 8 positions matching TRBD1. V lost 8 bases to trimming and J lost 3 bases; unmatched junction nucleotides: 8. This CDR3 is 15 amino acids long. The germline CDR1 and CDR2 sequences are MNHNS and SASEGT.

The chain links TRBV7-2 to TRBJ2-7, with D possibly TRBD2 on 5 matching bases. CDR1 and CDR2 from the germline V gene are SGHTA and FQGNSA. V was pared by 3 bases and J by 6 bases, with 18 bases between. The CDR3 has 15 amino acids. CDR3 loop: CASSFPGLRAGEQYF. The CDR3 coding sequence is TGTGCCAGCAGCTTCCCGGGGTTACGTGCGGGCGAGCAGTACTTC. Supplemented by reference TRBV7-2 and TRBJ2-7, the full variable domain reads GAGVSQSPSNKVTEKGKDVELRCDPISGHTALYWYRQSLGQGLEFLIYFQGNSAPDKSGLPSDRFSAERTGGSVSTLTIQRTQQEDSAVYLCASSFPGLRAGEQYFGPGTRLTVT.

The genes are TRBV7-2 and TRBJ1-2; 9 bases fit TRBD1. Germline V lookup: CDR1 SGHTA, CDR2 FQGNSA. This CDR3 has 16 amino acids. V gave up 5 bases and J gave up 4 bases; unmatched junction bases: 11. The CDR3 nucleotides are TGTGCCAGCAGCCAAGGAGGGACAGGGATCCGCTATGGCTACACCTTC. Residues: CASSQGGTGIRYGYTF.

This chain links TRBV5-6 with TRBJ2-7; D might be TRBD2 (6 bases). The CDR3 loop spans 15 amino acids. The V gene's germline CDR1 is SGHDT and CDR2 YYEEEE. The V end lost 4 bases, the J end lost 4 bases, and 18 bases lay between the germline ends. CDR3 DNA sequence: TGTGCCAGCAGCGACCTGGGGGTGCGGGGATACGAGCAGTACTTC. Its translation: CASSDLGVRGYEQYF. Based on the CDR3 plus reference TRBV5-6 and TRBJ2-7, the full variable domain is DAGVTQSPTHLIKTRGQQVTLRCSPKSGHDTVSWYQQALGQGPQFIFQYYEEEERQRGNFPDRFSGHQFPNYSSELNVNALLLGDSALYLCASSDLGVRGYEQYFGPGTRLTVT.

The rearrangement uses TRBV9 and TRBJ1-2, with 8 bases that match TRBD1. Germline V gene data show CDR1 as SGDLS and CDR2 as YYNGEE. The trim removed 3 bases at V and 0 bases at J, leaving 4 bases unmatched. This CDR3 region has 15 residues. The CDR3 region has the DNA TGTGCCAGCAGCGGACAGGGGACGACTAACTATGGCTACACCTTC. It specifies CASSGQGTTNYGYTF.

The chain carries TRBV12-5 and TRBJ2-2; 7 bases fit TRBD2. J was trimmed by 5 bases and V by 3 bases; bases with no gene match: 6. The length of the CDR3 is 15 residues. From germline, CDR1 is LGHNT and CDR2 FRNRAP. DNA of the CDR3: TGTGCTAGTGGTTTCGTGGGGGGGAGGACCGGGGAGCTGTTTTTT. It specifies CASGFVGGRTGELFF.

This chain connects TRBV7-6 to TRBJ2-3, with TRBD2 matching over 10 bases. CDR1 and CDR2 (germline): SGHVS, FNYEAQ. The length of the CDR3 is 15 residues. The V gene end was trimmed by 5 bases and the J gene end by 3 bases; junction bases not matched to a gene: 5. CDR3 nucleotide sequence: TGTGCCAGCAGCCGCCTGGGACTAGCGACAGATACGCAGTATTTT. As protein: CASSRLGLATDTQYF.

The V and J genes are TRBV6-5 and TRBJ1-1; TRBD1 is a possible D gene (5 bases). The CDR3 length is 14 residues. Trimming pared 8 bases from V and 1 base from J, leaving 14 bases between. Germline CDR1 is MNHEY and CDR2 is SVGAGI. CDR3 in amino acids: CASQTRGRNTEAFF. For the CDR3, the DNA is TGTGCCAGCCAGACAAGGGGTAGGAACACTGAAGCTTTCTTT.

The CDR3 DNA sequence: TGTGCCAGCCAGTCAGGGGGCACTGAAGCTTTCTTT. Protein sequence: CASQSGGTEAFF. The chain joins TRBV5-4 to TRBJ1-1; 7 nucleotides match TRBD1. CDR1 and CDR2 (germline): SGHNT, YYREEE (reference sequence). After removal of 7 bases from V and 4 bases from J, the junction contained 4 bases not matched to a gene. This CDR3 is 12 amino acids long.

The rearrangement uses TRBV27 and TRBJ2-7; a weak D match, TRBD1 (6 bases). V shed 5 bases and J shed 0 bases, with 11 bases lying between them. This CDR3 spans 14 amino acids. Per the germline V gene, CDR1 is MNHEY and CDR2 is SMNVEV (reference sequence). CDR3 residues: CASSIRDNSYEQYF. The DNA for the CDR3 is TGTGCCAGCAGTATTCGGGACAACTCCTACGAGCAGTACTTC.

The rearrangement joins TRBV10-3 to TRBJ1-1; the match to TRBD1 covers 7 bases. V lost 10 bases and J lost 4; bases outside the gene matches: 15. CDR1 ENHRY and CDR2 SYGVKD come from the germline V gene. This CDR3 is built from 15 residues. DNA of the CDR3: TGTGCCACCGGCCGGGACAGTGCGTTTAGCACTGAAGCTTTCTTT. It is translated as CATGRDSAFSTEAFF.

This sequence joins TRBV27 and TRBJ2-4, with 9 bases that match TRBD1. The CDR3 is 17 amino acids. Trimming took 8 bases from V and 0 from J; bases not matched to a gene: 11. Germline V gene lookup returns CDR1 MNHEY and CDR2 SMNVEV (reference sequence). CDR3 sequence (DNA): TGTGCCAGCCGCTCCTTCCCGGGACAGGGAGCCAAAAACATTCAGTACTTC. Its protein product is CASRSFPGQGAKNIQYF.